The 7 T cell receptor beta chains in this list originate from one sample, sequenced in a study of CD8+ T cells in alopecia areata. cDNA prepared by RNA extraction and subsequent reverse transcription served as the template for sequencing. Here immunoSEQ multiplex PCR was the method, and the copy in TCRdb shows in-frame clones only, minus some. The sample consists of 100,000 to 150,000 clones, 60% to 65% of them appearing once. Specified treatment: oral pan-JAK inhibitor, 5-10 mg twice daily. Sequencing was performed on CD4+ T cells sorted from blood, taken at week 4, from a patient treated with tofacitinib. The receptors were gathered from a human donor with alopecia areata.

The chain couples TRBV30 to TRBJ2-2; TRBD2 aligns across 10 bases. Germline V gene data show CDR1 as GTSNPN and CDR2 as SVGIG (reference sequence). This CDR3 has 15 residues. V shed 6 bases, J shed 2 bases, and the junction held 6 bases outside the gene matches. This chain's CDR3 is CACLLAGVNTGELFF. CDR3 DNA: TGTGCCTGCCTGCTAGCGGGAGTAAACACCGGGGAGCTGTTTTTT.

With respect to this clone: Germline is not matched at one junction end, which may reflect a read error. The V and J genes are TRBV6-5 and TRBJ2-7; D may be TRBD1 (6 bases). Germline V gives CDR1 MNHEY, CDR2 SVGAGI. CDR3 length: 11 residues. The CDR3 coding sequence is TGTGCTAGCAGGGGAGTTTACGAGCAGTACTTC. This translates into CASRGVYEQYF.

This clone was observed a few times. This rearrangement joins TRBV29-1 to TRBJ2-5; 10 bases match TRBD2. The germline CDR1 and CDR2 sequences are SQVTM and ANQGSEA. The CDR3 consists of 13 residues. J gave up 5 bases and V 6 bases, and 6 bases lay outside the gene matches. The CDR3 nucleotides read TGCAGCGTAGATACTAGCGGGGTGGAGACCCAGTACTTC. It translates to CSVDTSGVETQYF.

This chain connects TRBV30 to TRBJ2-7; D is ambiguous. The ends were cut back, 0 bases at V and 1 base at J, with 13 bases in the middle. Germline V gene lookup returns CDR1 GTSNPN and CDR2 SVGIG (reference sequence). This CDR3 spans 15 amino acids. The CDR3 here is CAWSVPVWASYEQYF. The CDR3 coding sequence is TGTGCCTGGAGTGTACCAGTCTGGGCTTCCTACGAGCAGTACTTC.

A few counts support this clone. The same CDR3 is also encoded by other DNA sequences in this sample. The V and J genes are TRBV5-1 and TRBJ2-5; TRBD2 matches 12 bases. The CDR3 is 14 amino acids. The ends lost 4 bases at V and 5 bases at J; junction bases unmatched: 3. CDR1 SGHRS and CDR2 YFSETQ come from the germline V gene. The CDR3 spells CASSLAGGQETQYF. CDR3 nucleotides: TGCGCCAGCAGCCTAGCGGGGGGGCAGGAGACCCAGTACTTC.

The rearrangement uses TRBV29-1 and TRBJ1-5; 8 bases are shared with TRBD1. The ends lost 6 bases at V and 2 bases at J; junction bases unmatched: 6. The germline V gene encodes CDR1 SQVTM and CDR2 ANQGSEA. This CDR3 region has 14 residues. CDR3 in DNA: TGCAGCGTGGTGACAGGGGCTCGCAATCAGCCCCAGCATTTT. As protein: CSVVTGARNQPQHF.

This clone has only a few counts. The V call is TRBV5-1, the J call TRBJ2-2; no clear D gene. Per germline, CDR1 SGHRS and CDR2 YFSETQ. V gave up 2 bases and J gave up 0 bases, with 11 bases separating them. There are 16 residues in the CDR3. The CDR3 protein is CASSFGGTANTGELFF. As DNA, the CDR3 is TGCGCCAGCAGCTTTGGTGGAACCGCGAACACCGGGGAGCTGTTTTTT. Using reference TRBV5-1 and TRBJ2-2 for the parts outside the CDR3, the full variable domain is KAGVTQTPRYLIKTRGQQVTLSCSPISGHRSVSWYQQTPGQGLQFLFEYFSETQRNKGNFPGRFSGRQFSNSRSEMNVSTLELGDSALYLCASSFGGTANTGELFFGEGSRLTVL.